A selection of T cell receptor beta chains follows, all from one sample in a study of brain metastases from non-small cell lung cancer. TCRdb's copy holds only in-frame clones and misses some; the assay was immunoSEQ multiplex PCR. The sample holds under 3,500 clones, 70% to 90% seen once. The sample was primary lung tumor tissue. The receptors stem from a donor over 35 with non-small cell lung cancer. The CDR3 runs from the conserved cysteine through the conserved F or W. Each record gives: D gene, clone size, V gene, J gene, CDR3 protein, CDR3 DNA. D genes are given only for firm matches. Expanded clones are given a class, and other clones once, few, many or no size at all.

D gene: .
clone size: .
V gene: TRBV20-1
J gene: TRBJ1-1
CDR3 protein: CSASEGSDTEAFF
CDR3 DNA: TGCAGTGCTAGTGAGGGGTCGGACACTGAAGCTTTCTTT

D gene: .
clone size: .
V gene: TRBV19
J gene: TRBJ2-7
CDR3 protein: CASMIGPEHYEQYF
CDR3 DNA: TGTGCCAGTATGATTGGGCCAGAGCACTACGAGCAGTACTTC

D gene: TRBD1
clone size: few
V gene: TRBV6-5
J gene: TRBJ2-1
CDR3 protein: CASSYEQGAWEQFF
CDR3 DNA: TGTGCCAGCAGTTACGAACAGGGGGCTTGGGAGCAGTTCTTC

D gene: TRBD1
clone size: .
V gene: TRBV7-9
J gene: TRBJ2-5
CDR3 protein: CASSSGTGEKTQYF
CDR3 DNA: TGTGCCAGCAGCTCCGGGACAGGGGAAAAGACCCAGTACTTC

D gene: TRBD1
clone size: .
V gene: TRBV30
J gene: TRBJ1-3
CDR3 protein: CAWSALRQGTSGNTIYF
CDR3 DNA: TGTGCCTGGAGTGCCCTGCGACAGGGTACCTCTGGAAACACCATATATTTT

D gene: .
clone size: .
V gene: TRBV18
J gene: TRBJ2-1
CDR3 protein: CASSPIDPASSYNEQFF
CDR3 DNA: TGTGCCAGCTCACCCATAGACCCCGCGAGCTCCTACAATGAGCAGTTCTTC

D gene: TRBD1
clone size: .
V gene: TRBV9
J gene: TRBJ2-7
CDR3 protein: CASSASSGTGYYEQYF
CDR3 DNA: TGTGCCAGCAGCGCGTCCTCCGGGACAGGCTACTACGAGCAGTACTTC

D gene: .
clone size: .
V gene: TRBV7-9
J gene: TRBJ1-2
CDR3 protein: CASSLGSWGYGYTF
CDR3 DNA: TGTGCCAGCAGCTTGGGTAGTTGGGGCTATGGCTACACCTTC

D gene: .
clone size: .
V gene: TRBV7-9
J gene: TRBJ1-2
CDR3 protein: CASSLAGSGYTF
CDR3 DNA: TGTGCCAGCAGCTTAGCAGGGAGCGGCTACACCTTC

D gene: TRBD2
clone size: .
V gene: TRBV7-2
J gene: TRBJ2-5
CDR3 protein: CASRRGRRNLLQETQYF
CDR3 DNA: TGTGCCAGCAGGCGGGGGAGGAGGAATCTACTACAAGAGACCCAGTACTTC

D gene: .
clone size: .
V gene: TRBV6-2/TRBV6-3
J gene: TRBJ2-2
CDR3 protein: CASSQGNGDTGELFF
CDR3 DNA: TGTGCCAGCAGCCAGGGAAATGGGGACACCGGGGAGCTGTTTTTT

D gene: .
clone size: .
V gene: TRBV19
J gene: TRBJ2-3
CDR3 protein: CASNGGSAGDTQYF
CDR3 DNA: TGTGCCAGTAATGGGGGTAGCGCCGGAGATACGCAGTATTTT

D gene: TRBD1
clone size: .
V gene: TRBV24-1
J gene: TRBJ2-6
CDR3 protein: CATSDNRDSYSGANVLTF
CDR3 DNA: TGTGCCACCAGTGATAACCGGGACAGCTACTCTGGGGCCAACGTCCTGACTTTC

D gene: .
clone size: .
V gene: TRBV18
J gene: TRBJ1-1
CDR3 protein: CASSPFGDTEAFF
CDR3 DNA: TGTGCCAGCTCACCATTCGGGGACACTGAAGCTTTCTTT

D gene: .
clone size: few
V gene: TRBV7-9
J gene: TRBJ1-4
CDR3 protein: CASSLTGTIEKLFF
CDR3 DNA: TGTGCCAGCAGCTTAACCGGGACAATTGAAAAACTGTTTTTT

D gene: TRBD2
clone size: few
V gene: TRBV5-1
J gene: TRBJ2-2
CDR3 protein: CASSSGTSGRAANTGELFF
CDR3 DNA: TGCGCCAGCAGCTCCGGGACTAGCGGGAGGGCAGCGAACACCGGGGAGCTGTTTTTT

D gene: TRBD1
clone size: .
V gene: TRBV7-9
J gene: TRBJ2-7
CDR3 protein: CASSSTGKDQYF
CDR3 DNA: TGTGCCAGCAGCTCGACAGGGAAGGATCAATACTTC

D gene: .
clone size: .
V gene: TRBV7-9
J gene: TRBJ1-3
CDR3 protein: CASSLAPWGAGRGNTIYF
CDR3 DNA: TGTGCCAGCAGCTTAGCTCCCTGGGGAGCAGGGAGAGGAAACACCATATATTTT

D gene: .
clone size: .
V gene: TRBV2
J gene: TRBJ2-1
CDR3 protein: CASSGRDQASYNEQFF
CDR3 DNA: TGTGCCAGCAGTGGCCGGGACCAGGCCTCCTACAATGAGCAGTTCTTC

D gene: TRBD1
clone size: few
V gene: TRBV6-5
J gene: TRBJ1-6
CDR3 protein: CASTAGGVDNSPLHF
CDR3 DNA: TGTGCCAGCACTGCAGGGGGAGTCGATAATTCACCCCTCCACTTT

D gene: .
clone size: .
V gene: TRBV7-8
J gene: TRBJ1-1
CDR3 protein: CASSLNPRAFEAFF
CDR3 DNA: TGTGCCAGCAGCTTGAATCCTCGGGCATTTGAAGCTTTCTTT

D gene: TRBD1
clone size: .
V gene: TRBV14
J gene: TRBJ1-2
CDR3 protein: CASSPDRGGGYTF
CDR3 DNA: TGTGCCAGCAGCCCGGACAGGGGAGGGGGCTACACTTTC

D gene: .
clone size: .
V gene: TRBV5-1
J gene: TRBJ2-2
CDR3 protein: CASAPGNTGELFF
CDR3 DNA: TGCGCCAGTGCTCCAGGGAACACCGGGGAGCTGTTTTTT

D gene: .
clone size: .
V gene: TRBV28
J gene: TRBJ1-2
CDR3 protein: CASSLSNYGYTF
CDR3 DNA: TGTGCCAGCAGTTTGTCCAACTATGGCTACACCTTC

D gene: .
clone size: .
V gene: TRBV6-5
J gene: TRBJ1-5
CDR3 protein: CASGFGGNSNQPQHF
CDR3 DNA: TGTGCCAGCGGGTTCGGGGGGAATAGCAATCAGCCCCAGCATTTT

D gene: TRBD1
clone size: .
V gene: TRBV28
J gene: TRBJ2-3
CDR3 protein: CASSFPRDRASTDTQYF
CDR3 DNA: TGTGCCAGCAGTTTTCCACGGGACAGGGCTAGCACAGATACGCAGTATTTT

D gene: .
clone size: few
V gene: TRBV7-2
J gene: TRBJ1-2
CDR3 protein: CASSFGSNYGYTF
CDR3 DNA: TGTGCCAGCAGCTTCGGATCTAACTATGGCTACACCTTC

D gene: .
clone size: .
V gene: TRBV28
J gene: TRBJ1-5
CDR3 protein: CASTWGLRGGGSNQPQHF
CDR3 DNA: TGTGCCAGCACCTGGGGGCTCCGGGGGGGAGGAAGCAATCAGCCCCAGCATTTT

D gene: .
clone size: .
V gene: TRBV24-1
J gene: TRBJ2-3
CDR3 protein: CATSVGPDMQYF
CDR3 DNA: TGTGCCACCAGTGTGGGCCCAGATATGCAGTATTTT

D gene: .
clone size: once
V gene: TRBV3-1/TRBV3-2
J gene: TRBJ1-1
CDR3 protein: CASSLGENTEAFF
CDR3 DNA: TGTGCCAGCAGCCTAGGAGAGAACACTGAAGCTTTCTTT

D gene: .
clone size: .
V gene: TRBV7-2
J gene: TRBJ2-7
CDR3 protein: CASSSMRGTYEQYF
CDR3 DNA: TGTGCCAGCAGTTCAATGCGAGGGACCTACGAGCAGTACTTC

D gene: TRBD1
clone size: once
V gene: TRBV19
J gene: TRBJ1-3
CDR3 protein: CASNYPSGGSGNTIYF
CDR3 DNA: TGTGCCAGTAACTACCCGTCAGGGGGGTCTGGAAACACCATATATTTT

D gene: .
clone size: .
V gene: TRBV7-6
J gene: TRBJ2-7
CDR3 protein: CTSSRQHGTMQYF
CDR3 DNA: TGTACCAGCAGCCGCCAACACGGAACGATGCAGTACTTC

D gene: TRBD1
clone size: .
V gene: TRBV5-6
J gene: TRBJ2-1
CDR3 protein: CASSLDRGATYNEQFF
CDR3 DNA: TGTGCCAGCAGCTTGGACAGGGGGGCAACCTACAATGAGCAGTTCTTC

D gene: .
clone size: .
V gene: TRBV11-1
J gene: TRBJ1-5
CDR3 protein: CASSSTGNQPQHF
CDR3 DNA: TGTGCCAGCAGCTCGACAGGAAATCAGCCCCAGCATTTT

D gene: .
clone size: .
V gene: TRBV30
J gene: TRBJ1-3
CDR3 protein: CAWDRYGNTIYF
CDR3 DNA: TGTGCCTGGGACAGGTACGGAAACACCATATATTTT

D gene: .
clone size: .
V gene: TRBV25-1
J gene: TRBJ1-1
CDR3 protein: CASSPTGTEAFF
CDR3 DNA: TGTGCCAGCAGTCCCACAGGGACTGAAGCTTTCTTT

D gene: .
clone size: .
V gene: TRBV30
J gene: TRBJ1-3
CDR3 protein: CACRAPGSGNTIYF
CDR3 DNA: TGTGCCTGCCGGGCCCCCGGCTCTGGAAACACCATATATTTT

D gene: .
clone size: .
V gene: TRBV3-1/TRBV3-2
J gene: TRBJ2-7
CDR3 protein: CASSQGGRQYEQYF
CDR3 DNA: TGTGCCAGCAGCCAAGGGGGACGGCAGTACGAGCAGTACTTC

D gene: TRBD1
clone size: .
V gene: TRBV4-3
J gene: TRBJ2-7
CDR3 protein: CASSQEWDRGFDEQYF
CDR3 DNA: TGCGCCAGCAGCCAAGAGTGGGACAGGGGGTTCGACGAGCAGTACTTC

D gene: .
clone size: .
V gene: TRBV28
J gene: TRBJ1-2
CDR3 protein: CASSLGTGVKGYTF
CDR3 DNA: TGTGCCAGCAGTTTAGGGACCGGGGTGAAGGGCTACACCTTC

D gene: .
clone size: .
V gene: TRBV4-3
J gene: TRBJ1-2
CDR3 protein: CASSQGEGDYGYTF
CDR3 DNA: TGCGCCAGCAGCCAAGGAGAGGGGGACTATGGCTACACCTTC

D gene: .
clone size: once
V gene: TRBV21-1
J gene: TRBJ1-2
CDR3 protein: CASSPRDVGFYGYTF
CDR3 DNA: TGTGCCAGCAGCCCGCGGGACGTAGGGTTCTATGGCTACACCTTC

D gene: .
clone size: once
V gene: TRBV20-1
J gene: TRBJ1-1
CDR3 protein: CSTSKDTEAFF
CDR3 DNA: TGCAGTACTAGTAAGGACACCGAAGCTTTCTTT

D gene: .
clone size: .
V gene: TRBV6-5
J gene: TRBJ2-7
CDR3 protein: CASSYRFVGSSYEQYF
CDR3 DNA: TGTGCCAGCAGTTATAGGTTCGTCGGAAGCTCCTACGAGCAGTACTTC

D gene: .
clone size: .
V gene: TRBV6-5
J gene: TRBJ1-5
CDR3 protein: CASSYSSGRNQPQHF
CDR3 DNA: TGTGCCAGCAGTTACTCTTCAGGGCGCAATCAGCCCCAGCATTTT

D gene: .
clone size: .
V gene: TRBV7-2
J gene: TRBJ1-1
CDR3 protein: CASSFYRDTEAFF
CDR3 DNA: TGTGCCAGCAGCTTTTACAGGGATACTGAAGCTTTCTTT

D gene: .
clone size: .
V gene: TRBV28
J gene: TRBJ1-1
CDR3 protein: CASNSDRPLMNTEAFF
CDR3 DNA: TGTGCCAGCAATTCCGACAGGCCCCTCATGAACACTGAAGCTTTCTTT

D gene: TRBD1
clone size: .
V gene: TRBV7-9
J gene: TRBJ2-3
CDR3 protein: CASSLVRGQGADTQYF
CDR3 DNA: TGTGCCAGCAGCTTAGTCAGGGGGCAAGGAGCAGATACGCAGTATTTT